This TCR beta chain was obtained from a study of regulatory T cells in long-lasting Graves disease. The time point: newly diagnosed GD, antithyroid drugs for less than 3 months. From RNA extracted from PBMCs, the TCR library was made. EDTA tubes held roughly 9.2 milliliters of peripheral blood from each patient. The CDR3 extends over 13 amino acids. V lost 5 bases and J 2 bases, leaving 6 bases between the germline ends. CDR3 regions were amplified by Arm-PCR using iRepertoire HTBI primers to build TCR beta libraries. TCRdb passed the multiplex PCR reads through MiXCR, listing each CDR3 protein once. Altogether around 420,000 distinct CDR3 sequences are present, over 12% being singletons, with the ten largest covering about 8%. This clonotype was recorded many times. This same sample was also part of a study on T cells in Graves' hyperthyroidism and ophthalmopathy.

The chain combines TRBV12-3 or TRBV12-4 with TRBJ2-2; D remains unclear. Material: peripheral blood mononuclear cells (PBMCs), obtained at new diagnosis, from a patient treated with antithyroid drugs. This TCR came from a woman aged 40-49 years with Graves disease. The CDR3 loop reads CASSIFNTGELFF. CDR3 bases: TGTGCCAGCAGTATATTTAACACCGGGGAGCTGTTTTTT.